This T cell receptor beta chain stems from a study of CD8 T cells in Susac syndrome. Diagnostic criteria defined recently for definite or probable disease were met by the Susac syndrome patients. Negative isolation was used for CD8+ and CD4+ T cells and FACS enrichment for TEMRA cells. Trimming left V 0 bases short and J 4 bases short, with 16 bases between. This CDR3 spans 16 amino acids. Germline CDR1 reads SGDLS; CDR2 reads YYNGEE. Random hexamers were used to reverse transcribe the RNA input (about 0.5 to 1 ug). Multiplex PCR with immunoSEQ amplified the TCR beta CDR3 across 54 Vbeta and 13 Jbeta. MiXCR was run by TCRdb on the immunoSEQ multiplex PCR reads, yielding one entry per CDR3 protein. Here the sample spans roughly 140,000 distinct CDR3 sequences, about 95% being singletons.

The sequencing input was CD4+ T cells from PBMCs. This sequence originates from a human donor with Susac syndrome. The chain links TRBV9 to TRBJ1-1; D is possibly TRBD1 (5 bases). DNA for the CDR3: TGTGCCAGCAGCGTAGCTCCCCAAGGGGTAACCACTGAAGCTTTCTTT. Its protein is CASSVAPQGVTTEAFF.